This record covers a single TCR beta chain. Its antigen remains unknown. Some clones are missing from TCRdb's copy, which holds only in-frame ones; the method was immunoSEQ multiplex PCR. This table has 31,000 or so clones, around 80% appearing once. The source of the sample is a study of PD-1 blockade in classical Hodgkin lymphoma. Points from the study as a whole: As was reported, newly diagnosed patients showed lower baseline TCR diversity than healthy donors did.

Time point noted: cycle 4 day 1 (C4D1), after 5 to 7 weeks of nivolumab. Every patient relapsed after autologous stem cell transplantation, and brentuximab vedotin exposure varied. Researchers report purifying CD4+ T cells from thawed PBMCs by magnetic negative selection. The CDR3 contains 13 residues. Germline V CDR1 and CDR2: SQVTM, ANQGSEA. The V segment lost 5 bases and the J segment 5 bases; nucleotides outside the gene matches: 7. The TCR was taken from a human donor with classical Hodgkin lymphoma. Sequencing used CD4+ T cells from blood, obtained before the fourth cycle of nivolumab. The chain couples TRBV29-1 to TRBJ2-3, with 7 bases matching TRBD2. The CDR3 spells CSVISGGGDTQYF. CDR3 sequence (DNA): TGCAGCGTTATTTCGGGGGGAGGAGATACGCAGTATTTT.